This TCR beta chain stems from a study of blood T cell repertoires in COVID-19. V lost 5 bases and J 0 bases, leaving 11 bases between the germline ends. The CDR3 sequence is 15 residues long. The germline V gene encodes CDR1 SGHAT and CDR2 FQDESV (reference sequence). The protocol was immunoSEQ multiplex PCR, while the TCRdb copy is restricted to in-frame clones and leaves out a portion. The sample yields about 220,000 clones, 82% seen once. This sequence joins TRBV11-1 and TRBJ2-4; D may be TRBD1 (6 bases). The TCR sequence derives from a woman aged 55-70 years who had recovered from COVID-19. The sequenced sample was PBMCs or T cells enriched from blood (not recorded which). As DNA, the CDR3 is TGTGCCAGCAGCCCTCCGGACAGAGCCAAAAACATTCAGTACTTC. This encodes CASSPPDRAKNIQYF.